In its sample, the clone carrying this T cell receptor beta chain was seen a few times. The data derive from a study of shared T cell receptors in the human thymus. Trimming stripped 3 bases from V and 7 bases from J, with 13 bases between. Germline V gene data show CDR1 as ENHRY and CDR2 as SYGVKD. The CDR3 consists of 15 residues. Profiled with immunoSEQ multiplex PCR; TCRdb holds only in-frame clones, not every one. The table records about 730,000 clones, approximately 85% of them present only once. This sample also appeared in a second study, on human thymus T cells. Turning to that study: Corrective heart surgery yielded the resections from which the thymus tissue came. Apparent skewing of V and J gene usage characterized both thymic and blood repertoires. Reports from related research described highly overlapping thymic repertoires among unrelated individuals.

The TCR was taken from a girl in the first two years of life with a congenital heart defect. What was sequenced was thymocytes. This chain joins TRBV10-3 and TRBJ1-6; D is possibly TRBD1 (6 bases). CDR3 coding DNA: TGTGCCATCAGTGAATCCCAGGGGCTGAATTCACCCCTCCACTTT. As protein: CAISESQGLNSPLHF.